The T cell receptor (beta chain) described here comes from a study of blood T cell repertoires in COVID-19. Study as a whole: From the United States, Italy and Spain came samples of acute and convalescent COVID-19. T cells, B-cell-depleted T cells, or PBMCs provided the cDNA or gDNA that served as material.

Germline CDR1 reads SQVTM; CDR2 reads ANQGSEA. Trimming stripped 6 bases from V and 0 bases from J, with 10 bases between. The CDR3 length is 13 residues. TCRdb's table, derived via immunoSEQ multiplex PCR, lists solely in-frame clones and lacks some. The sample consists of over 200,000 clones, around 82% of them appearing once. The sequencing sample was made of peripheral blood. This TCR came from a woman aged 45-59 years with acute or convalescent COVID-19. The chain carries TRBV29-1 and TRBJ2-3; D is possibly TRBD1 (6 bases). CDR3 DNA: TGCAGCGTAACAGGGTGGAGCACAGATACGCAGTATTTT. Amino acid sequence: CSVTGWSTDTQYF.